The T cell receptor beta chain described here comes from a study of T cells in Graves' hyperthyroidism and ophthalmopathy. General observations from the study: Ophthalmopathy was separated from stable hyperthyroidism by a 13 V-J model.

Orbital computed tomography, thyroid ultrasound, serum thyroxine and TRAb, and clinical symptoms together informed the diagnoses. About this clonotype itself: The antigen is unknown.

Amplification of TCR beta CDR3 regions used RNA as the template. The HTBI primer set served for first-round RT-PCR of the TCR CDR3. TCRdb analysed the multiplex PCR reads with MiXCR anew, one entry per CDR3 protein. The table includes roughly 500,000 distinct CDR3 sequences, 15% to 20% detected once. The TCR originated in a woman aged 25 to 45 with Graves' ophthalmopathy. Input material: blood.

The CDR3 loop is CASSLYRETQYF. CDR3 sequence (DNA): TGTGCCAGCAGCTTATATAGGGAGACCCAGTACTTC. The chain is built from TRBV7-2 and TRBJ2-5, with unresolved D. Trimming shortened V by 2 bases and J by 5 bases, and 6 bases separated the two germline ends. The germline CDR1 and CDR2 sequences are SGHTA and FQGNSA. The CDR3 covers 12 residues.